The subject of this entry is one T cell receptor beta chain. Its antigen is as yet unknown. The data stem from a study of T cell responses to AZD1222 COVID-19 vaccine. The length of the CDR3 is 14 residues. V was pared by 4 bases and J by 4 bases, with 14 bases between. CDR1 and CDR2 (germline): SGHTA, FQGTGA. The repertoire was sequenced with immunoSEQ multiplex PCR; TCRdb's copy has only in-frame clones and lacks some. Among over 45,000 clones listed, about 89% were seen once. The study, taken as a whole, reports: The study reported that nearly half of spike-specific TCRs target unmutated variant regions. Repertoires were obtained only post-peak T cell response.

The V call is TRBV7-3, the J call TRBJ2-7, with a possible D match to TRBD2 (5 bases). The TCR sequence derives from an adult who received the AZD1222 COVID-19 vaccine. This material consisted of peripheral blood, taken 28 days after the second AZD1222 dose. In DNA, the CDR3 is TGTGCCAGCAGCTCCGCAGCGGTCGGGTACGAGCAGTACTTC. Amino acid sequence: CASSSAAVGYEQYF.